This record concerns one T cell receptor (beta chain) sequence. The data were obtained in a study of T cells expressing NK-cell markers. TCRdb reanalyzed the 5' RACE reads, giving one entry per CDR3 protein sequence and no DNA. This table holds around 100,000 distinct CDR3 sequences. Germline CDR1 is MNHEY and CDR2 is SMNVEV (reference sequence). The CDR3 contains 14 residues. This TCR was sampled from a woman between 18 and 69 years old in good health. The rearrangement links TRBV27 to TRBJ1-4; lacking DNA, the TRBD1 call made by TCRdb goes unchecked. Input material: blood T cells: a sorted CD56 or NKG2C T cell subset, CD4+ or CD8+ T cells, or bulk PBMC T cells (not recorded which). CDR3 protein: CASSEQGWNEKLFF.